The source of this TCR beta chain is a study of graft-versus-host responses after intestinal transplantation. Findings and limits, study-wide: Among recipient marrow samples, GvH clones were found; some appeared first in ileum or blood. With peak circulating GvH clone levels came an association with early post-transplant HvG declines.

For this clone: Its antigen is as yet unknown.

The repertoire was sequenced with immunoSEQ multiplex PCR; TCRdb's copy has only in-frame clones and lacks some. The sample lists about 10,000 clones, about 90% seen once, with under 2.5% in the top ten. This CDR3 is built from 16 residues. V was pared by 6 bases and J by 0 bases, with 16 bases between. The sequence came from a human patient who received an intestinal transplant, so some T cells may come from the graft donor. The specimen comprised PBMCs, sampled 43 to 45 days after intestinal transplant. The V gene is TRBV5-7, the J gene TRBJ2-4; D ambiguous. TRBV5-7 is classed as an ORF, of uncertain function. The CDR3 sequence: CASNNEVSLAKNIQYF. The CDR3 nucleotides are TGTGCCAGCAACAATGAGGTATCTTTAGCCAAAAACATTCAGTACTTC.